This T cell receptor beta chain is from a study of cytomegalovirus exposure and HLA in healthy donors. Study outcomes and limitations: In vitro work confirmed that a few CMV-associated chains recognize CMV antigens. The investigators catalogued 164 TCR beta chains as cytomegalovirus-associated.

This clone was seen a single time. Its antigen is undetermined. Profiled with immunoSEQ multiplex PCR; TCRdb holds only in-frame clones, not every one. This table holds 150,000 to 200,000 clones, 84% found once. The J segment lost 7 bases and the V segment lost 4 bases, leaving 6 bases of the junction unmatched. Per the germline V gene, CDR1 is SGDLS and CDR2 is YYNGEE. This CDR3 region has 14 residues. The donors were members of the validation cohort comprising approximately 120 subjects, separate from the approximately 630-subject first cohort. V gene TRBV9 combines with J gene TRBJ2-7; 12 nucleotides match TRBD2. The TCR comes from a man aged 30 to 45 in good health and CMV-seropositive. The sequenced sample consisted of PBMCs. CDR3 in DNA: TGTGCCAGCAGCCCGACTAGCGGGAGAGTTGAGCAGTACTTC. Protein product: CASSPTSGRVEQYF.